This record concerns one T cell receptor (beta chain) sequence. The data were taken from a study of T cell changes during pregnancy in multiple sclerosis. The V gene end was trimmed by 4 bases and the J gene end by 6 bases; junction bases not matched to a gene: 5. The CDR3 covers 14 residues. Germline CDR1 reads SGHDT; CDR2 reads YYEEEE. TCRdb's table, derived via immunoSEQ multiplex PCR, lists solely in-frame clones and lacks some. The data contain tens of thousands of clones, roughly 91% of them singletons. The TCR sequence derives from a female donor with multiple sclerosis, enrolled in a pregnancy study. This sample comprised CD4+ T cells from peripheral blood mononuclear cells, obtained in the second trimester of pregnancy. The J gene is TRBJ1-5, the V gene TRBV5-6; 9 bases are shared with TRBD1. CDR3 sequence (DNA): TGTGCCAGCAGCACACAGGGGGCCGGTCAGCCCCAGCATTTT. Translating gives CASSTQGAGQPQHF.